The source of this T cell receptor beta chain is a study of blood T cell repertoires in COVID-19. Study details: Donors in the United States, Italy and Spain gave samples during acute or convalescent COVID-19. Nucleic acid was either cDNA or gDNA, and it came from T cells, B-cell-depleted T cells, or PBMCs.

In the authors' workflow: Estimated nucleated cell counts came from reference gene primer amplification. Profiled with immunoSEQ multiplex PCR; TCRdb holds only in-frame clones, not every one. The V and J calls and clone size come from that table; D and trimming were worked out from the DNA. The sample includes some 240,000 clones, around 88% of them seen just once. The study assigned cohorts using participant-reported clinical history. The J segment lost 3 bases and the V segment lost 5 bases, leaving 7 bases of the junction unmatched. Germline-derived CDR1 and CDR2 are SGHAT and FQNNGV. The CDR3 covers 15 residues.

The rearrangement links TRBV11-2 to TRBJ2-1; 7 bases are shared with TRBD2. The material sequenced was PBMCs or T cells enriched from blood (not recorded which). The sequence derives from a woman between 35 and 50 years old with acute COVID-19. The chain's CDR3 is CASSRSSGYYNEQFF. CDR3 DNA: TGTGCCAGCAGCCGATCTAGCGGATACTACAATGAGCAGTTCTTC. Full variable domain (remainder filled in from reference TRBV11-2 and TRBJ2-1): EAGVAQSPRYKIIEKRQSVAFWCNPISGHATLYWYQQILGQGPKLLIQFQNNGVVDDSQLPKDRFSAERLKGVDSTLKIQPAKLEDSAVYLCASSRSSGYYNEQFFGPGTRLTVL.